This T cell receptor (beta chain) stems from a study of monozygotic twins with cystic fibrosis. Findings of the study overall: In 13 of 16 pairs, V gene usage was closest to the co-twin's. Median Simpson clonality of approximately 0.01 suggested naive T cells predominated.

For this clone: Its antigen remains unidentified.

Sequenced by immunoSEQ multiplex PCR; TCRdb stores in-frame clones only, minus some. The sample includes around 34,000 clones, roughly 90% of them seen just once. Looked up from germline, CDR1 is SGHDT and CDR2 is YYEEEE. Trimming cost V 4 bases and J 1 base; bases outside gene matches: 9. This CDR3 comprises 16 residues. Sequencing was done on a sample of blood. The TCR comes from a girl aged 2 to 9 with cystic fibrosis. V gene TRBV5-6 combines with J gene TRBJ2-3; 7 nucleotides line up with TRBD2. CDR3 in DNA: TGTGCCAGCAGCACTGGGACTAACCTACGCACAGATACGCAGTATTTT. Translating gives CASSTGTNLRTDTQYF.